The rows below give T cell receptor beta chains drawn from one sample of a study of blood T cell repertoires in COVID-19. Measured with immunoSEQ multiplex PCR; TCRdb has only the in-frame clones, and not every one. Here the sample spans some 240,000 clones, 65% to 85% being singletons. The specimen was peripheral blood. All receptors derive from a human donor in a cohort sampled during active COVID-19. CDR3s include the opening cysteine and the closing phenylalanine or tryptophan. D genes are given only for firm matches. Clone size is shown for a subset of rows, as once, few, many or a class of expanded clone.

J,D,V,size,CDR3,DNA
TRBJ2-5,TRBD2,TRBV19,.,CASSEPTSGEETQYF,TGTGCCAGTAGTGAGCCGACTAGCGGAGAAGAGACCCAGTACTTC
TRBJ1-4,TRBD1,TRBV5-6,.,CASSLGQGVGEKLFF,TGTGCCAGCAGCTTGGGACAGGGAGTTGGAGAAAAACTGTTTTTT
TRBJ2-3,.,TRBV7-2,.,CASSSTGSDTQYF,TGTGCCAGCAGCTCTACAGGGTCAGATACGCAGTATTTT
TRBJ2-3,TRBD2,TRBV11-2,.,CASSFSGKSTDTQYF,TGTGCCAGCAGCTTTAGCGGGAAGAGCACAGATACGCAGTATTTT
TRBJ1-4,.,TRBV16,.,CASSQSNLNEKLFF,TGTGCCAGCAGCCAATCTAATTTGAATGAAAAACTGTTTTTT
TRBJ2-7,.,TRBV2,.,CASNPRRQGRRNEQYF,TGTGCCAGCAATCCCCGTAGGCAGGGAAGGAGAAACGAGCAGTACTTC
TRBJ1-1,TRBD1,TRBV5-4,.,CASSLPGQGRPEAFF,TGTGCCAGCAGCTTACCAGGACAGGGAAGGCCTGAAGCTTTCTTT
TRBJ2-1,.,TRBV28,.,CASRGLASNEQFF,TGTGCCAGCAGGGGACTTGCAAGCAATGAGCAGTTCTTC
TRBJ2-5,TRBD2,TRBV28,once,CASSLTGGTVETQYF,TGTGCCAGCAGTTTGACGGGGGGGACTGTTGAGACCCAGTACTTC
TRBJ1-3,.,TRBV7-2,.,CASSLGLVSGNTIYF,TGTGCCAGCAGCTTAGGACTAGTTTCTGGAAACACCATATATTTT